This T cell receptor (beta chain) was documented in a study of cytomegalovirus exposure and HLA in healthy donors. Study context: In a later analysis, the approximately 110 validation repertoires were reported to have used the same platform as the 650 to 800 first-cohort repertoires. Overall study results and limits: Most TCR sequences were uncommon, yet certain public TCRs appeared in many donors. High specificity and sensitivity for cytomegalovirus status were reported for the classifier. Subsequent analysis found a tendency for first-cohort TCR clusters to co-occur within the approximately 130 validation repertoires.

The CDR3 is made up of 13 amino acids. Germline trimming cut 7 bases from V and 3 bases from J; bases unmatched to any gene: 4. Per the germline V gene, CDR1 is SGHRS and CDR2 is YFSETQ. Clones were sequenced by immunoSEQ multiplex PCR, and TCRdb holds only the in-frame ones, with some missing. The sample comprises some 150,000 clones, about 91% of which are singletons, and 4.5% rests with the top ten. In regard to this clone: What it binds is not known.

The V call is TRBV5-1, the J call TRBJ1-1, with 9 bases aligning to TRBD1. The sample comprised PBMCs. The sequence derives from a man between 18 and 35 years old in good health and CMV-seropositive. CDR3 region: CASRTGEDTEAFF. The CDR3 DNA follows: TGCGCCAGCCGGACAGGGGAGGACACTGAAGCTTTCTTT.